One and the same sample provided the 16 T cell receptor beta chains below, sequenced in a study of response to subunit inactivated influenza vaccine. TCRdb itself ran the RT-PCR reads through MiXCR, one entry per CDR3 protein. Of 450,000 to 600,000 distinct CDR3 sequences listed, 15% to 20% are singletons. Here the sequenced sample was CD4+ T cells sorted from PBMCs, taken less than 30 months after vaccination. These receptor sequences come from a man aged 50-75 years who received an inactivated influenza vaccine.

This clonotype was detected a few times. The chain recombines TRBV25-1 with TRBJ2-2; D gene uncertain. Per germline, CDR1 MGHDK and CDR2 SYGVNS. Trimming took off 1 base at V and 9 bases at J, with 3 bases between the two ends. CDR3 length: 11 amino acids. CDR3 nucleotides: TGTGCCAGCAGTGAATCCCGGGAGCTGTTTTTT. It is translated as CASSESRELFF.

This clonotype came up a few times. The junction differs from germline at one of its ends, possibly a read error. The rearrangement links TRBV5-1 to TRBJ2-7; TRBD1 matches 9 bases. From germline, CDR1 is SGHRS and CDR2 YFSETQ. The CDR3 is made up of 14 amino acids. In nucleotides, the CDR3 is TGCGCCAGCAGGTTGGGGACAGGGAGAGACGAGCAGTACTTC. It is translated as CASRLGTGRDEQYF.

The table lists this clonotype with a few counts. The V call is TRBV20-1, the J call TRBJ2-5, with TRBD1 identical over 7 bases. J was trimmed by 3 bases and V by 0 bases; bases with no gene match: 7. The CDR3 is 15 residues long. Germline CDR1 is DFQATT and CDR2 is SNEGSKA (reference sequence). The CDR3 coding sequence is TGCAGTGCTAGAGAGGCCCACAGGGGAAAAGAGACCCAGTACTTC. Translation: CSAREAHRGKETQYF.

The rearrangement joins TRBV10-3 to TRBJ2-5; D not resolved. V was clipped by 6 bases and J by 5 bases, with 7 bases between them. Germline V gives CDR1 ENHRY, CDR2 SYGVKD. The CDR3 extends over 11 amino acids. The CDR3 region is CAIRVGETQYF. For the CDR3, the DNA is TGTGCCATCAGGGTTGGGGAGACCCAGTACTTC.

The chain recombines TRBV12-3 or TRBV12-4 with TRBJ1-2, with a tentative D call TRBD1 (5 bases). The CDR3 sequence is 12 residues long. The V and J ends lost 5 bases and 8 bases respectively, with 12 bases between them. CDR3 nucleotides: TGTGCCAGCAGTCTGGGGCTCGTCGGCTACACCTTC. It is translated as CASSLGLVGYTF.

The V call is TRBV5-1, the J call TRBJ1-2; TRBD1 might be the D (5 bases). The CDR3 is made up of 14 amino acids. The germline V and J ends were trimmed by 4 bases and 5 bases, with 15 bases remaining between them. Germline values: CDR1 SGHRS, CDR2 YFSETQ. CDR3: CASSLEQDWYGYTF. CDR3 in DNA: TGCGCCAGCAGCCTCGAACAGGACTGGTATGGCTACACCTTC.

This clonotype turned up a few times. CDR3 amino acids: CASNKGRVMNTEAFF. CDR3 coding DNA: TGTGCCAGCAACAAAGGAAGGGTCATGAACACTGAAGCTTTCTTT. This chain connects TRBV5-5 to TRBJ1-1, with D uncertain. This CDR3 region has 15 residues. Germline loops: CDR1 SGHKS, CDR2 YYEKEE (reference sequence). Trimming removed 6 bases at V and 0 bases at J, with 15 bases between.

The V gene is TRBV5-5, the J gene TRBJ2-2; D possibly matches TRBD1 or TRBD2 (5 bases each). V gave up 4 bases and J gave up 0 bases, with 10 bases separating them. The CDR3 totals 15 residues. Germline V gene data show CDR1 as SGHKS and CDR2 as YYEKEE (reference sequence). CDR3 coding DNA: TGTGCCAGCAGCCGGGACCCAACGAACACCGGGGAGCTGTTTTTT. Protein product: CASSRDPTNTGELFF. The full variable domain, rest sourced from reference TRBV5-5 and TRBJ2-2, is DAGVTQSPTHLIKTRGQQVTLRCSPISGHKSVSWYQQVLGQGPQFIFQYYEKEERGRGNFPDRFSARQFPNYSSELNVNALLLGDSALYLCASSRDPTNTGELFFGEGSRLTVL.

The J gene is TRBJ2-1, the V gene TRBV28; the match to TRBD2 covers 11 bases. The CDR3 runs to 15 residues. CDR1 MDHEN and CDR2 SYDVKM come from the germline V gene. After removal of 5 bases from V and 3 bases from J, the junction contained 3 bases not matched to a gene. The CDR3 bases are TGTGCCAGCAGTACTAGCGGGAGAATCTACAATGAGCAGTTCTTC. Amino acids: CASSTSGRIYNEQFF. Supplemented by reference TRBV28 and TRBJ2-1, the full variable domain reads DVKVTQSSRYLVKRTGEKVFLECVQDMDHENMFWYRQDPGLGLRLIYFSYDVKMKEKGDIPEGYSVSREKKERFSLILESASTNQTSMYLCASSTSGRIYNEQFFGPGTRLTVL.

The V call is TRBV3-1, the J call TRBJ1-4; tentatively, D is TRBD1 (5 bases). V dropped 0 bases and J dropped 12 bases, with 14 bases sitting between them. The CDR3 runs 14 residues. Germline V lookup: CDR1 LGHDT, CDR2 YNNKEL (reference sequence). CDR3 sequence: CASSQEGRPAELFF. CDR3 nucleotides: TGTGCCAGCAGCCAAGAGGGACGGCCAGCGGAACTGTTTTTT.

There are a few counts of this clonotype. The chain combines TRBV4-1 with TRBJ2-1; TRBD1 aligns across 9 bases. Unmatched junction bases numbered 6, after V lost 4 bases and J lost 2 bases. CDR1 MGHRA and CDR2 YSYEKL come from the germline V gene. CDR3 length equals 16 residues. CDR3 protein: CASSPGQGRTYNEQFF. In DNA, the CDR3 is TGCGCCAGCAGCCCTGGACAGGGGAGGACCTACAATGAGCAGTTCTTC.

This sequence joins TRBV24-1 and TRBJ2-6, with a weak D call TRBD1 (6 bases). V shed 3 bases and J shed 4 bases, with 9 bases lying between them. Germline V gene lookup returns CDR1 KGHDR and CDR2 SFDVKD. The CDR3 has 15 residues. The CDR3 bases are TGTGCCACCAGTGATGTGGGGGCGGGGGCCAACGTCCTGACTTTC. This translates into CATSDVGAGANVLTF.

This clonotype was observed a few times. The chain combines TRBV20-1 with TRBJ1-3; no reliable D call. CDR1 and CDR2 (germline): DFQATT, SNEGSKA (reference sequence). Trimming removed 4 bases from V and 0 bases from J, with 7 bases in between. CDR3 size: 13 residues. The DNA for the CDR3 is TGCAGTGCTATCGAGAGCTCTGGAAACACCATATATTTT. Its protein is CSAIESSGNTIYF.

This clonotype came up many times. This rearrangement joins TRBV5-1 to TRBJ2-7; weak D call: TRBD2 (6 bases). CDR1 is SGHRS, CDR2 YFSETQ, per germline. The CDR3 totals 15 residues. The V gene lost 4 bases and the J gene lost 2 bases, with 16 bases spanning the gap. The CDR3 sequence is CASSTEWGGTYEQYF. Written as DNA, the CDR3 is TGCGCCAGCAGCACCGAATGGGGCGGGACCTACGAGCAGTACTTC.

The chain carries TRBV29-1 and TRBJ2-2; 8 bases match TRBD1. The CDR3 consists of 14 residues. With V trimmed by 7 bases and J by 5 bases, 9 bases remained unmatched. Germline V CDR1 and CDR2: SQVTM, ANQGSEA. The CDR3 protein is CSDTHRGSTGELFF. The CDR3, as DNA: TGCAGCGACACCCACAGGGGGTCGACCGGGGAGCTGTTTTTT.

The chain recombines TRBV21-1 with TRBJ2-2; the table calls TRBD1, which could not be checked here. TRBV21-1 is recorded as a pseudogene. This CDR3 has 16 residues. The CDR3 region is CASSVSGHPNTGELFF. The DNA for the CDR3 is TGTGCCAGCAGCGTCTCGGGACATCCGAACACCGGGGAGCTGTTTTTT.